Included here is one T cell receptor beta chain sequence, with context. What it recognizes is unknown. Patients who had autoimmune disease history or got systemic immunosuppression were left out. Germline values: CDR1 SGDLS, CDR2 YYNGEE. V dropped 3 bases and J dropped 3 bases, with 18 bases sitting between them. This CDR3 comprises 16 residues. This specimen belongs to a study of OX40 agonist ivuxolimab in advanced cancers. Study overall: Participants could have had prior anti-PD-1, anti-PD-L1 or anti-CTLA-4 therapy, and less than 45% had some.

General study points: The average count of expanded clones was higher among CD8+ T cells than among CD4+. Some of the nonresponding patients also showed low levels of normalized T-cell clonal expansion.

TCRdb keeps only in-frame clones here, not all; method: immunoSEQ multiplex PCR. The repertoire includes approximately 50,000 clones, about 94% of them detected once, and about 18% sits in the top ten. The rearrangement uses TRBV9 and TRBJ1-1; D is perhaps TRBD1 (6 bases). The source was CD4+ or CD8+ T cells sorted from blood, collected in a trial of the OX40 agonist ivuxolimab. The sequence derives from an adult with an advanced solid tumor such as melanoma, head and neck, liver or kidney cancer. The DNA for the CDR3 is TGTGCCAGCAGCGAGGGGGGCATGGGCGGTTACACTGAAGCTTTCTTT. This gives the protein CASSEGGMGGYTEAFF.